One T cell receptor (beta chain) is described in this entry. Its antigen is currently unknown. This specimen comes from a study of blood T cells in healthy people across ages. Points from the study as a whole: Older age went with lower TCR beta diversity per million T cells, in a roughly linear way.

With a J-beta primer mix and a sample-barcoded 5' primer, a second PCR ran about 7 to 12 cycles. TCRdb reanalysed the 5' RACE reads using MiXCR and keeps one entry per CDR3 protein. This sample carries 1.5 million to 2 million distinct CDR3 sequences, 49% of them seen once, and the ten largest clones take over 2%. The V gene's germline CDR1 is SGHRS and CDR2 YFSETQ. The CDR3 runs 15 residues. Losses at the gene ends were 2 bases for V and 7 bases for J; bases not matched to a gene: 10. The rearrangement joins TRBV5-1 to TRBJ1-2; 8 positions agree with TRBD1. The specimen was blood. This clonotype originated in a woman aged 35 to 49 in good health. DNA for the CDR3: TGCGCCAGCAGCTTCTCCGCAGGGGGCGCGGGTGGCTACACCTTC. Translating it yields CASSFSAGGAGGYTF.